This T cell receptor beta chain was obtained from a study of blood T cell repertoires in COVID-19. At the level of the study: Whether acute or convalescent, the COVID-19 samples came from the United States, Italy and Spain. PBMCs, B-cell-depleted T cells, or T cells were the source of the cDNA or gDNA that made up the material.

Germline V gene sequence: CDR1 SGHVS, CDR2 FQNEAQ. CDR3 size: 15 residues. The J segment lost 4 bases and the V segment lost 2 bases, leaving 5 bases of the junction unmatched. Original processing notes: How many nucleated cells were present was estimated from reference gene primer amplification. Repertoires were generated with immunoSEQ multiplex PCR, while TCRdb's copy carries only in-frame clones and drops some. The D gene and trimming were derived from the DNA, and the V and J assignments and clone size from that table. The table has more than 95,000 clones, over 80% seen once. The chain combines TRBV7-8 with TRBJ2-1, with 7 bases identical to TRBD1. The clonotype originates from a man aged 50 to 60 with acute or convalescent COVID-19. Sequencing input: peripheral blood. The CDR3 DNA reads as TGTGCCAGCAGCTTAAGACAGGGCTCATACAATGAGCAGTTCTTC. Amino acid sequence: CASSLRQGSYNEQFF.